A selection of T cell receptor beta chains follows, all from one sample in a study of T cell responses to AZD1222 COVID-19 vaccine. Assay used: immunoSEQ multiplex PCR; TCRdb lists only in-frame clones, some missing. The repertoire holds over 110,000 clones, 85% to 95% seen once, with roughly 2.8% in the top ten. The sequenced sample was peripheral blood, obtained on day 0 of AZD1222 vaccination. Receptor source: an adult in good health. CDR3s include the opening cysteine and the closing phenylalanine or tryptophan. The D gene is left open where the match is weak. Clone size, where shown, is once, few, many, or a class for clones that have expanded.

clone_size,v_call,j_call,d_call,cdr3_aa,cdr3_nt
.,TRBV7-9,TRBJ2-1,TRBD2,CASSLWTSGRATNEQFF,TGTGCCAGCAGCTTATGGACTAGCGGGAGGGCCACGAATGAGCAGTTCTTC
.,TRBV28,TRBJ1-2,.,CASSSSGARGSYGYTF,TGTGCCAGCAGCAGCTCCGGGGCCCGAGGGAGCTATGGCTACACCTTC
.,TRBV9,TRBJ2-7,.,CASSPGRTASYEQYF,TGTGCCAGCAGCCCCGGTAGGACAGCCTCCTACGAGCAGTACTTC
.,TRBV19,TRBJ2-3,TRBD2,CASSRGTSDYTDTQYF,TGTGCCAGTAGTAGGGGGACTAGCGATTACACAGATACGCAGTATTTT
.,TRBV4-3,TRBJ1-2,.,CASSQEDTTFNYGYTF,TGCGCCAGCAGCCAAGAGGACACGACTTTTAACTATGGCTACACCTTC
.,TRBV7-8,TRBJ1-2,.,CASSLAIDRGYTF,TGTGCCAGCAGCTTAGCGATTGACAGAGGCTACACCTTC
many,TRBV7-9,TRBJ2-2,.,CASSLAGGTGELFF,TGTGCCAGCAGCTTAGCGGGAGGTACCGGGGAGCTGTTTTTT
.,TRBV7-9,TRBJ1-2,.,CASSLGQDLYGYTF,TGTGCCAGCAGCTTAGGTCAGGATCTCTATGGCTACACCTTC
.,TRBV28,TRBJ1-1,.,CASKVMNTEAFF,TGTGCCAGCAAGGTCATGAACACTGAAGCTTTCTTT
.,TRBV4-2,TRBJ2-7,TRBD2,CASSQGLSGGYTYEQYF,TGTGCCAGCAGCCAAGGGTTGAGCGGGGGGTATACCTACGAGCAGTACTTC
.,TRBV9,TRBJ2-1,.,CASSAGTSNEQFF,TGTGCCAGCAGCGCCGGGACTTCCAATGAGCAGTTCTTC
.,TRBV7-9,TRBJ2-3,.,CASSPPFTDTQYF,TGTGCCAGCAGCCCCCCCTTCACAGATACGCAGTATTTT
once,TRBV10-2,TRBJ2-7,TRBD2,CASSGAGGPYEQYF,TGCGCCAGCAGTGGAGCGGGGGGACCTTACGAGCAGTACTTC
.,TRBV25-1,TRBJ2-5,.,CASSGSLGQGPRETQYF,TGTGCCAGCAGTGGGTCTCTCGGCCAAGGCCCGCGGGAGACCCAGTACTTC
once,TRBV12-3/TRBV12-4,TRBJ2-1,TRBD2,CASSPTSARGQFF,TGTGCCAGCAGCCCCACTAGCGCCCGGGGGCAGTTCTTC
.,TRBV6-6,TRBJ2-5,.,CASSYRGGETQYF,TGTGCCAGCAGTTATAGGGGGGGAGAGACCCAGTACTTC
.,TRBV27,TRBJ2-7,.,CASSPSPPYTGIYEQYF,TGTGCCAGCAGCCCATCGCCCCCTTATACAGGAATCTACGAGCAGTACTTC
.,TRBV5-1,TRBJ2-1,TRBD2,CASSLVSGLAGFKFF,TGCGCCAGCAGCTTGGTTTCGGGACTAGCGGGATTCAAGTTCTTC
.,TRBV28,TRBJ2-3,TRBD2,CASSSIRGVAVDTQYF,TGTGCCAGCAGCTCGATCCGGGGGGTTGCGGTAGATACGCAGTATTTT
.,TRBV9,TRBJ1-6,.,CASSVDRPNSPLHF,TGTGCCAGCAGCGTCGACCGGCCTAATTCACCCCTCCACTTT
.,TRBV7-3,TRBJ2-7,.,CASSLTEGHEQYF,TGTGCCAGCAGCTTAACGGAGGGGCACGAGCAGTACTTC
.,TRBV7-3,TRBJ1-1,.,CASSLTGRTEAFF,TGTGCCAGCAGCTTAACGGGTAGGACTGAAGCTTTCTTT
.,TRBV5-6,TRBJ2-3,.,CASSLRGTQYF,TGTGCCAGCAGCCTAAGAGGTACGCAGTATTTT
.,TRBV15,TRBJ2-2,.,CATSRVWGITGELFF,TGTGCCACCAGCAGAGTTTGGGGTATCACCGGGGAGCTGTTTTTT
.,TRBV11-3,TRBJ2-7,.,CASSPKGGGDFLPYEQYF,TGTGCCAGCAGCCCCAAGGGCGGCGGAGACTTCCTTCCCTACGAGCAGTACTTC
.,TRBV12-3/TRBV12-4,TRBJ1-2,.,CASSPGRIYGYTF,TGTGCCAGCAGTCCGGGTCGGATCTATGGCTACACCTTC